Sequencing of this TCR beta chain was carried out in a study of T-cell reconstitution after alpha-beta-depleted transplantation in children. Study findings and constraints: Surviving recipient cells, namely T cells and thymic progenitors, were the source of high day-60 TCRbeta diversity in some patients. When one year had passed after transplant, most T-cell counts and diversity came from newly produced T cells. Reports say that about two months after transplant, the alpha-beta T cells came out of several hundred graft clones that had expanded.

Using unique molecular identifiers, the investigators prepared the TCRbeta library. TCRdb redid the calling of the PCR reads with MiXCR, one entry per CDR3 protein. The top ten clones hold about 5% of a sample with 700,000 to 850,000 distinct CDR3 sequences, around 15% of them seen once. Comments on this clonotype: Its specificity is not known.

CDR3 size: 16 residues. From germline, CDR1 is SNHLY and CDR2 FYNNEI. V dropped 6 bases and J dropped 2 bases, with 19 bases sitting between them. The sample was PBMCs, mostly from graft donor cells, taken 360 days after TCRalphabeta/CD19-depleted stem cell transplant. The rearrangement links TRBV2 to TRBJ2-5; D may be TRBD1 (5 bases). The sequence was collected from a male patient aged 10 to 17 who had a stem cell transplant for acute lymphoblastic leukemia, so the T cells may come from the graft donor. CDR3 in amino acids: CASRDGQVAGQETQYF. CDR3 DNA: TGTGCCAGCAGGGACGGGCAGGTAGCAGGGCAAGAGACCCAGTACTTC.